What follows describes a single TCR beta chain. Its antigen specificity is not known. No base quality values were provided; no much bigger clone lies one nucleotide off. TCRbeta CDR3 regions were amplified from genomic DNA using the immunoSEQ Assay, a bias-controlled multiplex PCR. Regarding the original processing steps: Nucleated cell counts per sample were estimated from amplification of reference gene primers within the assay. To quantify the absolute abundance of each unique TCRbeta CDR3 rearrangement, sequence reads were collapsed and filtered. For each sample, productive Simpson clonality was calculated as the square root of Simpson's diversity index across productive rearrangements. TCRdb holds this immuneACCESS table with in-frame rearrangements only. Some clones are missing; in checked studies, unresolved V genes explain under half, and the rest has no known cause. V and J calls and clone size are copied from that table; D and trimming were computed from the DNA. This sample gives a few hundred thousand clones in total; 85% to 90% of them show up just once. Approximately 1% of the sample rests with the top ten.

V gives up 3 bases and J gives up 4 bases, and the segment between their germline ends measures 11 bases. The CDR3 covers 14 residues, taking in both the cysteine and the phenylalanine. The read is trimmed to its CDR3 DNA, 42 bases read in frame from base 1. The CDR1 and CDR2 encoded by the germline V gene (reference sequence) are LNHDA and SQIVND. The data stem from a study of blood T cell repertoires in COVID-19 (dated by TCRdb to the early 2020s). In terms of the full investigation: Samples from collaborators originated in the United States, Italy and Spain and spanned both the acute and convalescent phases of COVID-19. Deeply sampled blood TCRbeta repertoires from subjects exposed to, actively infected with, or recovered from COVID-19 were included in the dataset. The material from the prospective study consisted of cDNA or gDNA derived from T cells, B-cell-depleted T cells, or PBMCs. The repertoires were made available in a free public database intended to serve as a resource for research on the immune response to SARS-CoV-2. Samples came from the ongoing ImmuneRACE study (first 160 participants) plus 1,254 subjects from 6 global collaborators. Where available, HLA class I and class II types were obtained from metadata supplied by the sample provider rather than from assay-based typing. The sample metadata nearly always contained a de-identified subject ID, COVID-19 status, age in years and sex.

In the prospective study, participants were roughly 18 to 89 years old, resided in around 25 geographic areas of the United States, and were enrolled through a virtual design. In the prospective study, cohorts were assigned on the basis of participant-reported clinical history obtained from a screening survey and a study questionnaire. ImmuneRACE Cohort 3 recovered participants were defined by two consecutive negative NP/OP PCR tests, healthcare professional clearance, or symptom resolution. Each participant in the prospective study had whole blood, serum and a nasopharyngeal or oropharyngeal swab collected by mobile phlebotomists. Participants in the prospective study had the option to provide additional blood draws and questionnaires over a roughly 2-month period. Prospective study blood samples were shipped either frozen or at room temperature before DNA extraction. The research as a whole found: The amount of clinical and demographic metadata varied by source and participant and was provided uncurated.

Recombination connected TRBV19 to TRBJ2-3; TRBD2 might be the D gene, on 6 matching bases. The sequence derives from a man aged 18-30 years who had recovered from COVID-19. The sample taken for sequencing was PBMCs or T cells enriched from blood (not recorded which). The nucleotide sequence is TGTGCCAGTAGTATGGGGGGTGGAGCAGATACGCAGTATTTT. It translates as CASSMGGGADTQYF. The full variable domain, completed from the reference TRBV19 and TRBJ2-3 proteins outside the CDR3, reads DGGITQSPKYLFRKEGQNVTLSCEQNLNHDAMYWYRQDPGQGLRLIYYSQIVNDFQKGDIAEGYSVSREKKESFPLTVTSAQKNPTAFYLCASSMGGGADTQYFGPGTRLTVL.